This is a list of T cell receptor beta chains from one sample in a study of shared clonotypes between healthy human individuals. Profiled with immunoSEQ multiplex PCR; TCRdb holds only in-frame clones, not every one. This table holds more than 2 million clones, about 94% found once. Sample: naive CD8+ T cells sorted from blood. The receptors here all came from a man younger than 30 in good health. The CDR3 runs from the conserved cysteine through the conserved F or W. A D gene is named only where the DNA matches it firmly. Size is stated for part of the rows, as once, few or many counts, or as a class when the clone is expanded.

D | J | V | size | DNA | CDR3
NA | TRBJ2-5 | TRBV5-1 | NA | TGCGCCAGCAGCTTGGCAGGGGAGACCCAGTACTTC | CASSLAGETQYF
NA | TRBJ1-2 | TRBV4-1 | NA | TGCGCCAGCAGCCATGCTGGGGGGGCTGAAGGCTACACCTTC | CASSHAGGAEGYTF
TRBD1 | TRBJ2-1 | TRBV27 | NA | TGTGCCAGCAGTCCCAGCCAGGGGGCTAAGGTAAATGAGCAGTTCTTC | CASSPSQGAKVNEQFF
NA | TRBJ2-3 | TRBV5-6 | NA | TGTGCCAGCAGTTCCACTTACGGCAGCACAGATACGCAGTATTTT | CASSSTYGSTDTQYF
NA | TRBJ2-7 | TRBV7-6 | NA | TGTGCCAGCAGCCTGACAGAATCTTACGAGCAGTACTTC | CASSLTESYEQYF
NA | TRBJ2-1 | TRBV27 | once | TGTGCCAGCAGTTTTGGGGCTGCCCCCAATGAGCAGTTCTTC | CASSFGAAPNEQFF
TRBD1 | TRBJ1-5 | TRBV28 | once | TGTGCCAGCACCGGACAGGGGATCAATCAGCCCCAGCATTTT | CASTGQGINQPQHF
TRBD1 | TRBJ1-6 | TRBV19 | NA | TGTGCCAGTAGTATTGGGACAGGGGGCTTCGGATCACCCCTCCACTTT | CASSIGTGGFGSPLHF
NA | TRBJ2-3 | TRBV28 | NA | TGTGCCAGCAGTGGCCCCCTACAGAAAGGTACAGATACGCAGTATTTT | CASSGPLQKGTDTQYF
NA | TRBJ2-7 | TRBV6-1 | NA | TGTGCCAGCAGCCCCCTCGTGAATACCTACGAGCAGTACTTC | CASSPLVNTYEQYF
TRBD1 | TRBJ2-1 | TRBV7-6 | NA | TGTGCCAGCAGTCCTGGGGCAGGGGGCGATGAGCAGTTCTTC | CASSPGAGGDEQFF
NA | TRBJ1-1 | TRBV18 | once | TGTGCCAGCTCACCAAACTGGGGGGCTTTAAACACTGAAGCTTTCTTT | CASSPNWGALNTEAFF
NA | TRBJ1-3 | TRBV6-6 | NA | TGTGCCAGCAGTGAGTTGGAAAACACCATATATTTT | CASSELENTIYF
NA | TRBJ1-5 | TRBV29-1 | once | TGCAGCGTGGGCAGGGATAGCAATCAGCCCCAGCATTTT | CSVGRDSNQPQHF